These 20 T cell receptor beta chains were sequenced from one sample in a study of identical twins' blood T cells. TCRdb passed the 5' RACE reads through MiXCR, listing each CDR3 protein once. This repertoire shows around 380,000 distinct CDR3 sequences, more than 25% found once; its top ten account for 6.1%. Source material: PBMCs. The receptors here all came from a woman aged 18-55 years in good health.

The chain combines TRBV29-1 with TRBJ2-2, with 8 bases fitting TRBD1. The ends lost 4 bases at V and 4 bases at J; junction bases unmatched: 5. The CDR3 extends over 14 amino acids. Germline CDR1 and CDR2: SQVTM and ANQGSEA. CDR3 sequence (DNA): TGCAGCGTTGCAGGGGGCGCGAGCACCGGGGAGCTGTTTTTT. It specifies CSVAGGASTGELFF.

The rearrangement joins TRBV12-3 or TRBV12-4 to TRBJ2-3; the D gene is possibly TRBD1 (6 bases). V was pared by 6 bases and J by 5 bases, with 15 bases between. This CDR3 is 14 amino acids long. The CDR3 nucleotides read TGTGCCAGCAGGGAACAGGGTGAAGGAGATACGCAGTATTTT. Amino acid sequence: CASREQGEGDTQYF.

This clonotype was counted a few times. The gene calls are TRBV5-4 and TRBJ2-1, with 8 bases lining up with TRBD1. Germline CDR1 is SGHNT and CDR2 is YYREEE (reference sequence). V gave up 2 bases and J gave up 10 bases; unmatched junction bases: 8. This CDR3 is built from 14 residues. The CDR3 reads CASSFAPGGREQFF. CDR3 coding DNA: TGTGCCAGCAGCTTTGCCCCAGGGGGCAGAGAGCAGTTCTTC.

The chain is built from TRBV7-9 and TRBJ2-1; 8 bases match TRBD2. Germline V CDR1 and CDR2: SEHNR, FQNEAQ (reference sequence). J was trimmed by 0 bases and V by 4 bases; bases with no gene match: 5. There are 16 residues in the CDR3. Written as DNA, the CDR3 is TGTGCCAGCAGCTGGACTAGCAGGAGCTCCTACAATGAGCAGTTCTTC. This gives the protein CASSWTSRSSYNEQFF.

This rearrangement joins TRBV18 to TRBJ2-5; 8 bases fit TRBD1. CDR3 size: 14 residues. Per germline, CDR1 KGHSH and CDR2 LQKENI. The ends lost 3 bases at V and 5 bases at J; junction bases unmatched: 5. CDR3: CASSPSTGGETQYF. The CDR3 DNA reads TGTGCCAGCTCACCGTCAACAGGGGGGGAGACCCAGTACTTC.

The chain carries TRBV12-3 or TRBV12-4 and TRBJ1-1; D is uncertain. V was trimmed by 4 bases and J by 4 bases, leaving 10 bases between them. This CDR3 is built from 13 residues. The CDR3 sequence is CASSSIGSTEAFF. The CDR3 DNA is TGTGCCAGCAGTTCGATAGGATCCACTGAAGCTTTCTTT.

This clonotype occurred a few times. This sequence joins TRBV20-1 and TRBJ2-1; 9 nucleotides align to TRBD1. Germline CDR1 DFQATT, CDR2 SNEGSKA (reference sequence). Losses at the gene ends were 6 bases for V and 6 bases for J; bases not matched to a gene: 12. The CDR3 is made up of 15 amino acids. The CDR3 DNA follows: TGCAGTGCCCCGACCCGGGACAGGGCCTTCAATGAGCAGTTCTTC. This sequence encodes CSAPTRDRAFNEQFF.

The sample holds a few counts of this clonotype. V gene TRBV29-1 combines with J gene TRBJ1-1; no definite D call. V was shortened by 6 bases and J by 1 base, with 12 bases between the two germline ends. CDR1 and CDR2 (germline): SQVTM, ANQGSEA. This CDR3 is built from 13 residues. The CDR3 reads CSVSYTTNTEAFF. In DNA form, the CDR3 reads TGCAGCGTCTCTTACACCACGAACACTGAAGCTTTCTTT.

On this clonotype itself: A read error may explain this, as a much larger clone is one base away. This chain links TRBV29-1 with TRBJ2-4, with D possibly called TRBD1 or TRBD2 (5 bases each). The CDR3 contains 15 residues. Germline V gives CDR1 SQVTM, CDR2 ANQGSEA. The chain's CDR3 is CSVHWGFLAKNIKYF. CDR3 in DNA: TGCAGCGTGCACTGGGGGTTCCTAGCCAAAAACATTAAGTACTTC.

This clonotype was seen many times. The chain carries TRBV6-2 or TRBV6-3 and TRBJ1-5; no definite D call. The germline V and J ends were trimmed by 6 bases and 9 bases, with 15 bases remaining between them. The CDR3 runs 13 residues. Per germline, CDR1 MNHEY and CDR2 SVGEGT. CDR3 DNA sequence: TGTGCCAGCAGGTGGGAGGTAGGATGGCCCCAGCATTTT. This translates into CASRWEVGWPQHF.

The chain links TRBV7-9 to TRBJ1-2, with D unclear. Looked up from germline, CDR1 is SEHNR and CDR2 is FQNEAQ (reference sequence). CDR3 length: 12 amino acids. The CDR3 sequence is CALDASYYGYTF. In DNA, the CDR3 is TGTGCATTGGATGCCTCATACTATGGCTACACCTTC.

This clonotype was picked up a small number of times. The CDR3 sequence: CAIRPGTSGSYNEQFF. CDR3 bases: TGTGCCATCAGGCCCGGGACTAGCGGGAGTTACAATGAGCAGTTCTTC. The J gene is TRBJ2-1, the V gene TRBV10-3; 14 nucleotides match TRBD2. This CDR3 has 16 amino acids. V shed 6 bases, J shed 4 bases, and the junction held 5 bases outside the gene matches. Germline V lookup: CDR1 ENHRY, CDR2 SYGVKD.

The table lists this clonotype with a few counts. This CDR3 reads CASSTRRQFTGELFF. In DNA form, the CDR3 reads TGTGCCAGCAGCACACGCCGGCAGTTCACCGGGGAGCTGTTTTTT. This chain connects TRBV11-3 to TRBJ2-2; the D is unclear. This CDR3 comprises 15 residues. Germline-derived CDR1 and CDR2 are SGHNT and YENEEA. V lost 5 bases to trimming and J lost 4 bases, with 14 bases between them. The variable domain in full, completed from reference TRBV11-3 and TRBJ2-2, reads EAGVVQSPRYKIIEKKQPVAFWCNPISGHNTLYWYLQNLGQGPELLIRYENEEAVDDSQLPKDRFSAERLKGVDSTLKIQPAELGDSAVYLCASSTRRQFTGELFFGEGSRLTVL.

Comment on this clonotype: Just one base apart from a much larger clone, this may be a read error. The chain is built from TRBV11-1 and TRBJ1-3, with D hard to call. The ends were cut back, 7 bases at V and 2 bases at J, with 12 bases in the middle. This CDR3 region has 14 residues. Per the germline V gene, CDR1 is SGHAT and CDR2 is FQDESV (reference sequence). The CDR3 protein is CASNFHSPGNTIYF. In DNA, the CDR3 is TGTGCCAGCAACTTCCACAGTCCTGGAAACACCATATATTTT.

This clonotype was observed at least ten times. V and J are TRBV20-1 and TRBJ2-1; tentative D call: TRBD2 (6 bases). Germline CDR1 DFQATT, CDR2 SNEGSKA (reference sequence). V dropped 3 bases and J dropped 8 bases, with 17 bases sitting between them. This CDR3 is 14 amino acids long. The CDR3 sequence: CSASPGGNEDEQFF. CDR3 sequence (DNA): TGCAGTGCTAGTCCCGGCGGGAACGAGGATGAGCAGTTCTTC.

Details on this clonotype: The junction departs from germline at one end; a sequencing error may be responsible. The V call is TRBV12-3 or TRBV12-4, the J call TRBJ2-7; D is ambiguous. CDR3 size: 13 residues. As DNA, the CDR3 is TGTGCCGGCAGTCTCGACGTAACCTACGAGCAGTACTTC. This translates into CAGSLDVTYEQYF.

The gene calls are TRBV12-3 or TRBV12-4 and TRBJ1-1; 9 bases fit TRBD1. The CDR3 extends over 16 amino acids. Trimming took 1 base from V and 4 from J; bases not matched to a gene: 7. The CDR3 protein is CASSLGDRVFGTEAFF. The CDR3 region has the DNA TGTGCCAGCAGTTTAGGGGACAGGGTTTTTGGCACTGAAGCTTTCTTT.

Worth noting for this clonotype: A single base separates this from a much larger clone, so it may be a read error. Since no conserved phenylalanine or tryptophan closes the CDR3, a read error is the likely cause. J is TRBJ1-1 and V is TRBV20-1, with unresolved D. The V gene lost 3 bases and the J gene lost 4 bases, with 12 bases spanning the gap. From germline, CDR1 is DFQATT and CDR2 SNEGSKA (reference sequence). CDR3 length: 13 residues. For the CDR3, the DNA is TGCAGTGCTAGGAATAGTCCCAGCACTGAAGCTTTCTCT. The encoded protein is CSARNSPSTEAFS.

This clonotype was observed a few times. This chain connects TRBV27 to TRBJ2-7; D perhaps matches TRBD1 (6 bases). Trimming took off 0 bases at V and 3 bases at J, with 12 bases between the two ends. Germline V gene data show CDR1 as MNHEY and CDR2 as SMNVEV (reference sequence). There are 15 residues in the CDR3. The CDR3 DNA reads TGTGCCAGCAGTTTATCCCTCGGGACAAACTACGAGCAGTACTTC. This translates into CASSLSLGTNYEQYF.

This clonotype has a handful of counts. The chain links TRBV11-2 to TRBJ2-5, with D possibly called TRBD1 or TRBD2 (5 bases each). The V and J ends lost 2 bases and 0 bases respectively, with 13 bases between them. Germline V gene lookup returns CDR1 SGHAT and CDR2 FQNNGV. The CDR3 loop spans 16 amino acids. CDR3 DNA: TGTGCCAGCAGCTTATACGAGGGGAGTCACCAAGAGACCCAGTACTTC. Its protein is CASSLYEGSHQETQYF.